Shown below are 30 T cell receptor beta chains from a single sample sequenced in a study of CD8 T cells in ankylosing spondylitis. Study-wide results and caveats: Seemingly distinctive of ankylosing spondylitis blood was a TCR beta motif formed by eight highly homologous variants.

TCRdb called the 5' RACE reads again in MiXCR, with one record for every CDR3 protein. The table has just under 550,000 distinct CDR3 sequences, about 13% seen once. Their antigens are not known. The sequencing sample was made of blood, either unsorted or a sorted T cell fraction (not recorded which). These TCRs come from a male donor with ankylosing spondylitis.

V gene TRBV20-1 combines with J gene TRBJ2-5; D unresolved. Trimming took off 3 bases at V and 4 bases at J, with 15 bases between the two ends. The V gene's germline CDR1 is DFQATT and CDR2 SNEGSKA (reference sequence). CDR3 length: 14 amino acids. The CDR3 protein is CSASAGVGGETQYF. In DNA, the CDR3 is TGCAGTGCTAGCGCTGGGGTGGGTGGAGAGACCCAGTACTTC.

In DNA, the CDR3 is TGTGCCAGCAGTGAACCAGGCTATGGCTACACCTTC. Its translation is CASSEPGYGYTF. V gene TRBV2 combines with J gene TRBJ1-2, with D unclear. Looked up from germline, CDR1 is SNHLY and CDR2 is FYNNEI. Trimming took 2 bases from V and 4 from J, leaving 5 bases between them. The CDR3 length is 12 residues.

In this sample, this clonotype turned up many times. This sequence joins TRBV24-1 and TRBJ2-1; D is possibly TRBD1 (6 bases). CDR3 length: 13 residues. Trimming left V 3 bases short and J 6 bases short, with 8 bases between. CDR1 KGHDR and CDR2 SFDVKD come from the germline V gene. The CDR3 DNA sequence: TGTGCCACCAGTGATGGGGGCCTCAATGAGCAGTTCTTC. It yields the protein CATSDGGLNEQFF.

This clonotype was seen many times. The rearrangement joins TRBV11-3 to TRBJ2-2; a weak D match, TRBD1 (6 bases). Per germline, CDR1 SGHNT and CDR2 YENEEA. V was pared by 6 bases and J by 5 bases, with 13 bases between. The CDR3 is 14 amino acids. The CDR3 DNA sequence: TGTGCCAGCAGGCAGGGGAAGAGGACCGGGGAGCTGTTTTTT. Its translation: CASRQGKRTGELFF.

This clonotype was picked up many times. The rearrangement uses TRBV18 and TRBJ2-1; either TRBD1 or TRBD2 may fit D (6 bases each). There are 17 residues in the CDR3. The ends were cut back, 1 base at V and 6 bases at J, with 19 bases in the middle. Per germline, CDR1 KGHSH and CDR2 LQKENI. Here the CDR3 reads CASSPLGGGEAFNEQFF. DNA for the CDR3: TGTGCCAGCTCACCACTCGGGGGCGGAGAGGCCTTCAATGAGCAGTTCTTC.

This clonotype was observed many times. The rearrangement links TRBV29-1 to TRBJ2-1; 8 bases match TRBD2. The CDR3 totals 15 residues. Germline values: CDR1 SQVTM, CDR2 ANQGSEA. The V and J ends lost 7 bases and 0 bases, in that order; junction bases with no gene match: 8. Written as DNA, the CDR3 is TGCAGCGCCGGGGGGGGCCCTAGCTCCTACAATGAGCAGTTCTTC. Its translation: CSAGGGPSSYNEQFF.

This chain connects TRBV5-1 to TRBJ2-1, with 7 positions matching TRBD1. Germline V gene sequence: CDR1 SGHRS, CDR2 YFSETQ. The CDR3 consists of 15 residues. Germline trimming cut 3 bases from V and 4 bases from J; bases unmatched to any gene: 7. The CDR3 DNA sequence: TGCGCCAGCAGCTCCCCGGACAGGAATTACAATGAGCAGTTCTTC. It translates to CASSSPDRNYNEQFF. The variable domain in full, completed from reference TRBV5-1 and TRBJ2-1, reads KAGVTQTPRYLIKTRGQQVTLSCSPISGHRSVSWYQQTPGQGLQFLFEYFSETQRNKGNFPGRFSGRQFSNSRSEMNVSTLELGDSALYLCASSSPDRNYNEQFFGPGTRLTVL.

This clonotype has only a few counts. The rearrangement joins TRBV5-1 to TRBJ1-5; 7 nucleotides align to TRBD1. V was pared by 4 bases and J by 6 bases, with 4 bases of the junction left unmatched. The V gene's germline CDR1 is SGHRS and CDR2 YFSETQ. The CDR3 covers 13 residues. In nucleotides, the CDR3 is TGCGCCAGCAGCATGACAGGGCTTCAGCCCCAGCATTTT. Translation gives CASSMTGLQPQHF.

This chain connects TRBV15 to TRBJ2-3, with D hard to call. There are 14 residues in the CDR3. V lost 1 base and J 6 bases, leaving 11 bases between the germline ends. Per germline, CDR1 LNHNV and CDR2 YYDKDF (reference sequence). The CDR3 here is CATSRARTEDTQYF. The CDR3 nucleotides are TGTGCCACCAGCAGAGCCCGGACGGAGGATACGCAGTATTTT.

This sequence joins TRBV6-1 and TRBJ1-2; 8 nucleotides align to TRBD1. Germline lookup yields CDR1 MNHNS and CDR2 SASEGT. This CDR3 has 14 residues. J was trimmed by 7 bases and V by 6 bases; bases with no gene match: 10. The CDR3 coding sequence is TGTGCCAGCAGCGCTATCTGGACAGGGAGTGGCTACACCTTC. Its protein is CASSAIWTGSGYTF.

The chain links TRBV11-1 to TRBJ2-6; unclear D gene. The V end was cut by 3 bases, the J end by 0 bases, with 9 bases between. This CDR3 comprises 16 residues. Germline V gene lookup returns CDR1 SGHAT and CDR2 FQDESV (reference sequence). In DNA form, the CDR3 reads TGTGCCAGCAGCTTTTCCCGTGCCTCTGGGGCCAACGTCCTGACTTTC. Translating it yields CASSFSRASGANVLTF.

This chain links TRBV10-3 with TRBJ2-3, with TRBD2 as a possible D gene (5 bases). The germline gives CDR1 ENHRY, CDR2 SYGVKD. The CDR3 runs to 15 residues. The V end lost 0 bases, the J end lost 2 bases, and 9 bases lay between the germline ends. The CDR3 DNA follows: TGTGCCATCAGTGAGTCGTTTAGCGACACAGATACGCAGTATTTT. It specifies CAISESFSDTDTQYF.

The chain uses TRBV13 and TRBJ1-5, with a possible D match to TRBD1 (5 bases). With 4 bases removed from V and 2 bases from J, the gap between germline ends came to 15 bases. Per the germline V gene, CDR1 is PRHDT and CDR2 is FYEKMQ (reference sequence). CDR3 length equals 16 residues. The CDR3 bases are TGTGCCAGCAGCTCTAGCGGGGGAGGCGGCAATCAGCCCCAGCATTTT. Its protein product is CASSSSGGGGNQPQHF.

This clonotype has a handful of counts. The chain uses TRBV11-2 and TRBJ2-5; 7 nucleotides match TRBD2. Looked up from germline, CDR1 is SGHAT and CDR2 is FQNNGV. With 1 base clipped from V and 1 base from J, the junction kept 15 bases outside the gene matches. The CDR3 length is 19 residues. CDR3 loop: CASSLGLVGGGTTQETQYF. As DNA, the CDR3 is TGTGCCAGCAGCTTAGGACTCGTCGGTGGAGGGACTACCCAAGAGACCCAGTACTTC.

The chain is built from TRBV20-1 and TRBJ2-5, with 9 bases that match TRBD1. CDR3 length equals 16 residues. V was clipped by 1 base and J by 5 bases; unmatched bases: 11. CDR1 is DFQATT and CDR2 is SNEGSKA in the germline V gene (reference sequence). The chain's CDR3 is CSARGLQGASRETQYF. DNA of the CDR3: TGCAGTGCTAGAGGCTTACAGGGGGCCTCCCGGGAGACCCAGTACTTC.

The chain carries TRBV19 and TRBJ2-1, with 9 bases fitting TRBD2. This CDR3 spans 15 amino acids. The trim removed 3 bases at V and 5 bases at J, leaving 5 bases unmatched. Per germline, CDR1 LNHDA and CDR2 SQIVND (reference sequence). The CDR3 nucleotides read TGTGCCAGTAGTATTTCCAGCGGGAGGCACAATGAGCAGTTCTTC. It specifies CASSISSGRHNEQFF.

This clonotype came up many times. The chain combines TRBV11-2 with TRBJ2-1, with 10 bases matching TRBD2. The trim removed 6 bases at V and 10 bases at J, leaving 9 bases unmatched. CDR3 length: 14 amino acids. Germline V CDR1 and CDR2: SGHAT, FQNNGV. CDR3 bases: TGTGCCAGCAGTGGGCTAGCGGGAGTAGGGGAGCAGTTCTTC. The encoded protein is CASSGLAGVGEQFF.

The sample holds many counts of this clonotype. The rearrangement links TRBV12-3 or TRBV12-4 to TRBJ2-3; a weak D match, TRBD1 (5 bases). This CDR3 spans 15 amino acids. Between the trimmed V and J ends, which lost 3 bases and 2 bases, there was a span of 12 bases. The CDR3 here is CASSLGRQTTDTQYF. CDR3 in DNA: TGTGCCAGCAGTTTGGGTCGACAGACCACAGATACGCAGTATTTT.

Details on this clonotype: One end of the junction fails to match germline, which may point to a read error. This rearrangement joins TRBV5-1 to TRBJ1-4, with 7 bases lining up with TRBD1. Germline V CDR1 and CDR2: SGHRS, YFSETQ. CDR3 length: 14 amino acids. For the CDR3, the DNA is TGCGCCAGCAGCTTCCGGGACAGCGATGAAAACCTGTTTTTT. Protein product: CASSFRDSDENLFF.

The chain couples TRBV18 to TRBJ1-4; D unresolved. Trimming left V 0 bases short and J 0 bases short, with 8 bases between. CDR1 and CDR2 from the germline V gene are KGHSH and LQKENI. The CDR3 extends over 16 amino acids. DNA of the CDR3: TGTGCCAGCTCACCACCGACGGCCGCAACTAATGAAAAACTGTTTTTT. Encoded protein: CASSPPTAATNEKLFF.

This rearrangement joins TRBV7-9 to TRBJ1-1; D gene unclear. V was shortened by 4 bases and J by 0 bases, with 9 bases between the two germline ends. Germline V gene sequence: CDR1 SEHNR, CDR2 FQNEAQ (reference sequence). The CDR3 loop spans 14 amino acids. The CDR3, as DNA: TGTGCCAGCAGCTCGATTGGAATGAACACTGAAGCTTTCTTT. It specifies CASSSIGMNTEAFF.

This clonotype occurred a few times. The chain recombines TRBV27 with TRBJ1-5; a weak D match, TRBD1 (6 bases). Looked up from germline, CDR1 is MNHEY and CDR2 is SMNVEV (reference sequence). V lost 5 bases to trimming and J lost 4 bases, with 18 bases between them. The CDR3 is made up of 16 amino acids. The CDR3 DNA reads TGTGCCAGCAGTCCTACAACAGGGAGGGTAAATCAGCCCCAGCATTTT. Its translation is CASSPTTGRVNQPQHF.

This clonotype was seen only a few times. CDR3 DNA: TGCAGCGTCACAGGGCCTAGTTTAGGCTACACCTTC. This translates into CSVTGPSLGYTF. V and J are TRBV29-1 and TRBJ1-2, with a possible D match to TRBD1 (6 bases). Germline lookup yields CDR1 SQVTM and CDR2 ANQGSEA. V lost 6 bases and J 8 bases, leaving 16 bases between the germline ends. The CDR3 consists of 12 residues.

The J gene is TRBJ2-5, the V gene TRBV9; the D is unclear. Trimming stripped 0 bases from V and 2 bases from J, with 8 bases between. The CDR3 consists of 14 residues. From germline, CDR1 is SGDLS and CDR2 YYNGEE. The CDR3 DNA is TGTGCCAGCAGCGTAGCTCCATCGCAAGAGACCCAGTACTTC. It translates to CASSVAPSQETQYF.

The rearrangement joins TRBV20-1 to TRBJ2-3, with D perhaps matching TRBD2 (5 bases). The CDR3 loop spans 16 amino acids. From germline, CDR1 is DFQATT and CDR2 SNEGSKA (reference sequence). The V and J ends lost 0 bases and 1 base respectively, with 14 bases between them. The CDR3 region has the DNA TGCAGTGCTAGAGATTTGGACTCCACCCGCACAGATACGCAGTATTTT. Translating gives CSARDLDSTRTDTQYF.

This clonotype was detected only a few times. The DNA of the CDR3 is TGCAGTGCTGTCCCGGTGGATCCGGGGGGCTACACCTTC. Translation gives CSAVPVDPGGYTF. The rearrangement joins TRBV20-1 to TRBJ1-2; D gene ambiguous. Trimming took off 5 bases at V and 8 bases at J, with 18 bases between the two ends. Germline V CDR1 and CDR2: DFQATT, SNEGSKA (reference sequence). CDR3 length equals 13 residues.

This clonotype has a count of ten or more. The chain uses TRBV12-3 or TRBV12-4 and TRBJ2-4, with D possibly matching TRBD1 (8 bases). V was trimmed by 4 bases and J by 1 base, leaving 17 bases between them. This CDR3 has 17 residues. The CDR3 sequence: CASSSWTGREAKNIQYF. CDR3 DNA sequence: TGTGCCAGCAGTTCATGGACAGGGAGGGAGGCCAAAAACATTCAGTACTTC.

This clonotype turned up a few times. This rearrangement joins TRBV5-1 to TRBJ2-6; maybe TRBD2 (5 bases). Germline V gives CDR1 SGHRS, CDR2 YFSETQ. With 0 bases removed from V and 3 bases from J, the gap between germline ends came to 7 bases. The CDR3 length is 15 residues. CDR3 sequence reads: CASSLGGNGANVLTF. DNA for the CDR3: TGCGCCAGCAGCTTGGGAGGGAATGGGGCCAACGTCCTGACTTTC.

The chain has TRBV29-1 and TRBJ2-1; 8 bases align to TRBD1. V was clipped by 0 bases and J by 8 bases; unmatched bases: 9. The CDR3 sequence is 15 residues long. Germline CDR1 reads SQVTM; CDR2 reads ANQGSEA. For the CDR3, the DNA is TGCAGCGTTGAAGATCTTCGCCAGGGGGCGTATGAGCAGTTCTTC. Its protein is CSVEDLRQGAYEQFF.

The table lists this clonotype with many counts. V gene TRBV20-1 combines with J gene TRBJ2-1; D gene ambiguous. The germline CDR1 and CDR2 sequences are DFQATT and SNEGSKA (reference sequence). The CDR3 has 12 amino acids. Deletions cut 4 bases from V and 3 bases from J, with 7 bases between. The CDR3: CSATASYNEQFF. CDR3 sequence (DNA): TGCAGTGCTACGGCCAGCTACAATGAGCAGTTCTTC.